Following are 7 T cell receptor beta chains from one sample sequenced in a study of spatial heterogeneity in lung cancer. Time point specified: sample taken at primary tumor resection. One entry per CDR3 protein results from TCRdb running MiXCR on the 5' RACE reads. Of tens of thousands of distinct CDR3 sequences listed, 7.5% are singletons. Source: PBMCs, taken at surgery. Source of these receptors: a male donor with early-stage non-small cell lung cancer.

The chain links TRBV12-3 or TRBV12-4 to TRBJ2-7, with TRBD2 as a possible D gene (6 bases). The V and J ends lost 3 bases and 6 bases respectively, with 15 bases between them. This CDR3 comprises 14 residues. In DNA, the CDR3 is TGTGCCAGCAGTTTCGTCGGGGGAGGTTCCGAGCAGTACTTC. Residues: CASSFVGGGSEQYF.

The sample holds many counts of this clonotype. The chain joins TRBV12-3 or TRBV12-4 to TRBJ2-6; tentatively, D is TRBD1 or TRBD2 (5 bases each). Trimming left V 0 bases short and J 4 bases short, with 7 bases between. The CDR3 sequence is 15 residues long. The CDR3 region has the DNA TGTGCCAGCAGTTTAGCAGGGACCGGGGCCAACGTCCTGACTTTC. Translated, it gives CASSLAGTGANVLTF.

This clonotype appeared a few times. The CDR3 here is CASSQRTRGDYGYTF. The CDR3 bases are TGTGCCAGCAGCCAAAGAACCAGGGGCGACTATGGCTACACCTTC. V usage is TRBV14 and J usage is TRBJ1-2; maybe TRBD1 (6 bases). The CDR3 consists of 15 residues. V was cut by 2 bases and J by 3 bases, with 13 bases left in between. Germline values: CDR1 SGHDN, CDR2 FVKESK.

Only a few counts were recorded for this clonotype. This chain uses TRBV9 with TRBJ2-1; the D is unclear. This CDR3 spans 14 amino acids. The V end lost 4 bases, the J end lost 8 bases, and 16 bases lay between the germline ends. CDR1 is SGDLS, CDR2 YYNGEE, per germline. CDR3 amino acids: CASSPNRKGHEQFF. The CDR3 DNA sequence: TGTGCCAGCAGCCCCAATAGGAAGGGCCATGAGCAGTTCTTC.

This clonotype was seen many times. The V call is TRBV20-1, the J call TRBJ2-3, with D perhaps matching TRBD2 (6 bases). The CDR3 consists of 16 residues. The ends were cut back, 0 bases at V and 4 bases at J, with 17 bases in the middle. CDR1 is DFQATT and CDR2 is SNEGSKA in the germline V gene (reference sequence). Here the CDR3 DNA reads TGCAGTGCTAGAGATCCGTCGCGGGGTGGCGCAGATACGCAGTATTTT. Its protein is CSARDPSRGGADTQYF.

In its sample, this clonotype was seen many times. The chain combines TRBV5-1 with TRBJ2-5; 12 nucleotides align to TRBD1. This CDR3 comprises 14 residues. The ends lost 4 bases at V and 7 bases at J; junction bases unmatched: 5. The germline V gene has CDR1 SGHRS and CDR2 YFSETQ. CDR3: CASSTGTGGVTQYF. The CDR3 bases are TGCGCCAGCAGCACCGGGACAGGGGGCGTGACCCAGTACTTC.

This clonotype has ten or more counts. The chain employs TRBV14 and TRBJ2-1; 11 bases line up with TRBD2. Per the germline V gene, CDR1 is SGHDN and CDR2 is FVKESK. The CDR3 has 19 amino acids. The ends lost 1 base at V and 0 bases at J; junction bases unmatched: 8. The CDR3 reads CASSQGLFTSGSSYNEQFF. Written as DNA, the CDR3 is TGTGCCAGCAGCCAAGGACTTTTCACTAGCGGGAGCTCCTACAATGAGCAGTTCTTC.